Listed here are 25 T cell receptor beta chains from one sample, sequenced in a study of a mutant IDH1 vaccine in newly diagnosed glioma. Noted time point: week 47, end of study. Topical imiquimod was applied with each vaccine dose, which held 300 ug of mutant IDH1 20-mer peptide. Sequencing was performed with immunoSEQ multiplex PCR; in TCRdb, only in-frame clones are kept and a portion is missing. This sample has fewer than 95,000 clones, with 70% to 90% found just once. The antigens these receptors bind are not known. The sample was PBMCs, taken from a glioma patient whose treatment included an IDH1 peptide vaccine. These receptors were obtained from a man aged 35 to 55 with glioma.

The table lists this clone with many counts. The rearrangement joins TRBV19 to TRBJ2-7; TRBD2 is a possible D gene (6 bases). CDR1 is LNHDA, CDR2 SQIVND, per germline (reference sequence). The CDR3 is 13 residues long. V lost 6 bases to trimming and J lost 6 bases, with 15 bases between them. CDR3: CASSTAGSGEQYF. CDR3 DNA sequence: TGTGCCAGTAGCACTGCGGGATCCGGCGAGCAGTACTTC.

The genes are TRBV27 and TRBJ2-5, with 10 bases that match TRBD2. V lost 6 bases to trimming and J lost 6 bases; unmatched junction nucleotides: 4. Per germline, CDR1 MNHEY and CDR2 SMNVEV (reference sequence). This CDR3 contains 13 residues. The CDR3 nucleotides are TGTGCCAGCAGCGCTAGCGGGGGAAAGACCCAGTACTTC. It yields the protein CASSASGGKTQYF.

The CDR3 bases are TGTGCCAGCAGCCTGGATCTGGAGGGGCGCTCCTACGAGCAGTACTTC. Translated: CASSLDLEGRSYEQYF. This chain joins TRBV5-4 and TRBJ2-7; D possibly corresponds to TRBD2 (6 bases). Germline-derived CDR1 and CDR2 are SGHNT and YYREEE (reference sequence). The CDR3 loop spans 16 amino acids. Between the trimmed V and J ends, which lost 4 bases and 0 bases, there was a span of 17 bases.

This clone has a handful of counts. This sequence joins TRBV19 and TRBJ1-5, with 7 bases fitting TRBD1. This CDR3 comprises 15 residues. Germline CDR1 reads LNHDA; CDR2 reads SQIVND (reference sequence). V dropped 7 bases and J dropped 2; count of bases not matched to a gene: 8. CDR3 protein: CASKYGTGGNQPQHF. CDR3 DNA: TGTGCCAGTAAATACGGTACAGGGGGCAATCAGCCCCAGCATTTT.

This rearrangement joins TRBV6-1 to TRBJ1-5, with D uncertain. The V end lost 9 bases, the J end lost 2 bases, and 5 bases lay between the germline ends. Looked up from germline, CDR1 is MNHNS and CDR2 is SASEGT. The CDR3 is made up of 11 amino acids. CDR3 coding DNA: TGTGCCAGTAAGGGCAATCAGCCCCAGCATTTT. It encodes CASKGNQPQHF.

This clone has more than one count but fewer than ten. The chain carries TRBV6-1 and TRBJ1-5, with D tentatively TRBD1 (5 bases). The CDR3 consists of 15 residues. V lost 5 bases and J 2 bases, leaving 13 bases between the germline ends. The germline V gene has CDR1 MNHNS and CDR2 SASEGT. The CDR3 is CASSQGGVGNQPQHF. CDR3 in DNA: TGTGCCAGCAGTCAGGGAGGGGTTGGCAATCAGCCCCAGCATTTT.

This rearrangement joins TRBV6-6 to TRBJ1-6; D uncertain. V gave up 1 base and J gave up 5 bases, with 6 bases separating them. Germline V lookup: CDR1 MNHNY, CDR2 SVGAGI (reference sequence). The CDR3 spans 14 residues. The CDR3 spells CASSYWTHNSPLHF. The CDR3 DNA is TGTGCCAGCAGTTACTGGACTCATAATTCACCCCTCCACTTT.

The J gene is TRBJ2-7, the V gene TRBV30; 10 positions match TRBD2. Germline CDR1 and CDR2: GTSNPN and SVGIG (reference sequence). V shed 0 bases, J shed 2 bases, and the junction held 1 base outside the gene matches. The CDR3 extends over 14 amino acids. The CDR3 sequence is CAWSVLAGPYEQYF. The CDR3 DNA reads TGTGCCTGGAGTGTACTAGCGGGGCCCTACGAGCAGTACTTC.

The rearrangement joins TRBV11-1 to TRBJ2-7, with TRBD2 matching 8 bases. The germline V gene has CDR1 SGHAT and CDR2 FQDESV (reference sequence). The CDR3 has 15 residues. With 5 bases clipped from V and 1 base from J, the junction kept 7 bases outside the gene matches. The CDR3 loop reads CASSPGASGSYEQYF. The CDR3 DNA follows: TGTGCCAGCAGCCCCGGGGCTAGCGGGTCCTACGAGCAGTACTTC.

The table lists this clone with a few counts. This chain connects TRBV5-1 to TRBJ2-3; D remains ambiguous. The CDR3 length is 16 residues. Per the germline V gene, CDR1 is SGHRS and CDR2 is YFSETQ. Trimming took 0 bases from V and 0 from J, leaving 11 bases between them. CDR3 coding DNA: TGCGCCAGCAGCTTGGGAATGGCAGCTAGCACAGATACGCAGTATTTT. Translation gives CASSLGMAASTDTQYF.

The V and J genes are TRBV6-4 and TRBJ1-6; D possibly corresponds to TRBD1 (6 bases). CDR3 size: 14 residues. The V gene lost 2 bases and the J gene lost 15 bases, with 17 bases spanning the gap. CDR1 is MRHNA, CDR2 SNTAGT, per germline. The CDR3 loop reads CASSDGAGSGVLHF. In nucleotides, the CDR3 is TGTGCCAGCAGTGACGGGGCCGGCTCAGGGGTCCTCCACTTT.

V usage is TRBV2 and J usage is TRBJ1-1, with a possible D match to TRBD1 (6 bases). The length of the CDR3 is 15 residues. The germline V gene has CDR1 SNHLY and CDR2 FYNNEI. Deletions cut 3 bases from V and 1 base from J, with 12 bases between. Here the CDR3 reads CASSDPQGPNTEAFF. For the CDR3, the DNA is TGTGCCAGCAGTGACCCACAGGGCCCGAACACTGAAGCTTTCTTT.

A few counts support this clone. The V gene is TRBV7-9, the J gene TRBJ1-1; a possible D gene is TRBD1 (6 bases). The CDR3 covers 14 residues. Between the trimmed V and J ends, which lost 5 bases and 0 bases, there was a span of 10 bases. CDR1 and CDR2 (germline): SEHNR, FQNEAQ (reference sequence). The CDR3 nucleotides are TGTGCCAGCAGCACCCACAGGGTGAACACTGAAGCTTTCTTT. This codes for CASSTHRVNTEAFF.

The chain is built from TRBV28 and TRBJ2-3; the D is unclear. This CDR3 region has 15 residues. Trimming removed 3 bases at V and 0 bases at J, with 10 bases between. Germline V lookup: CDR1 MDHEN, CDR2 SYDVKM. The DNA of the CDR3 is TGTGCCAGCAGTTTCCAACAGCCGAGCACAGATACGCAGTATTTT. Its protein is CASSFQQPSTDTQYF.

This chain connects TRBV9 to TRBJ2-3, with a possible D match to TRBD2 (6 bases). V lost 2 bases, J lost 3 bases, and 13 bases lay in between. Germline assignment: CDR1 SGDLS and CDR2 YYNGEE. The CDR3 is made up of 15 amino acids. CDR3 sequence reads: CASSVLNGGTDTQYF. CDR3 coding DNA: TGTGCCAGCAGCGTCCTGAACGGGGGAACAGATACGCAGTATTTT.

This clone was recorded only once. The V and J genes are TRBV7-2 and TRBJ1-2; D is undetermined. V was pared by 3 bases and J by 4 bases, with 12 bases between. From germline, CDR1 is SGHTA and CDR2 FQGNSA. CDR3 length equals 14 residues. The CDR3 bases are TGTGCCAGCAGCTTGGTACGACACCTCTATGGCTACACCTTC. Translated: CASSLVRHLYGYTF.

The V and J genes are TRBV27 and TRBJ2-2; 7 positions match TRBD1. The V gene end was trimmed by 8 bases and the J gene end by 0 bases; junction bases not matched to a gene: 0. In germline, CDR1 is MNHEY, CDR2 SMNVEV (reference sequence). The CDR3 contains 13 residues. The CDR3 DNA follows: TGTGCCAGCGGACAGGCGAACACCGGGGAGCTGTTTTTT. Its protein is CASGQANTGELFF.

V and J are TRBV9 and TRBJ2-3, with D possibly matching TRBD1 (6 bases). The CDR3 spans 14 residues. Germline V gene data show CDR1 as SGDLS and CDR2 as YYNGEE. The V end lost 4 bases, the J end lost 3 bases, and 12 bases lay between the germline ends. The CDR3 loop reads CASSSDRFTDTQYF. The DNA of the CDR3 is TGTGCCAGCAGCAGCGACAGGTTTACAGATACGCAGTATTTT.

The chain uses TRBV7-9 and TRBJ2-5; a possible D gene is TRBD2 (6 bases). The V end was cut by 3 bases, the J end by 1 base, with 12 bases between. Germline CDR1 is SEHNR and CDR2 is FQNEAQ (reference sequence). The CDR3 runs 15 residues. The CDR3 nucleotides read TGTGCCAGCAGCTTTAGGAGGGGCGCCCAAGAGACCCAGTACTTC. This encodes CASSFRRGAQETQYF.

This rearrangement joins TRBV28 to TRBJ2-7, with TRBD2 matching over 8 bases. The CDR3 length is 15 residues. Germline V lookup: CDR1 MDHEN, CDR2 SYDVKM. The ends lost 2 bases at V and 3 bases at J; junction bases unmatched: 6. The CDR3 DNA is TGTGCCAGCAGTTTAATGGGACTAGGGGTCTACGAGCAGTACTTC. Translation gives CASSLMGLGVYEQYF.

J is TRBJ1-1 and V is TRBV7-8; perhaps TRBD1 as D (5 bases). V shed 5 bases and J shed 7 bases, with 11 bases lying between them. The CDR3 has 12 amino acids. The germline CDR1 and CDR2 sequences are SGHVS and FQNEAQ. In DNA form, the CDR3 reads TGTGCCAGCAGCCAACTCGACAGTGAAGCTTTCTTT. Protein product: CASSQLDSEAFF.

V is TRBV19 and J is TRBJ1-4; tentatively, D is TRBD1 (5 bases). CDR3 length: 14 amino acids. The V end was cut by 7 bases, the J end by 7 bases, with 16 bases between. The germline gives CDR1 LNHDA, CDR2 SQIVND (reference sequence). CDR3 residues: CASTLRGSAEKLFF. CDR3 coding DNA: TGTGCCAGTACCCTAAGGGGAAGTGCTGAAAAACTGTTTTTT.

This clone was seen a handful of times. The chain has TRBV6-1 and TRBJ2-7, with D unclear. Trimming shortened V by 1 base and J by 4 bases, and 11 bases separated the two germline ends. The CDR3 totals 14 residues. Germline V gene lookup returns CDR1 MNHNS and CDR2 SASEGT. The CDR3 loop reads CASSEGSNGYEQYF. The CDR3 region has the DNA TGTGCCAGCAGTGAAGGATCAAACGGGTACGAGCAGTACTTC.

This clone has just one count. The genes are TRBV5-4 and TRBJ1-2; 10 bases match TRBD1. This CDR3 is built from 16 residues. V lost 1 base, J lost 4 bases, and 7 bases stayed unmatched. Germline V gene lookup returns CDR1 SGHNT and CDR2 YYREEE (reference sequence). Here the CDR3 DNA reads TGTGCCAGCAGCTTGTTTATCGGACAGGGGGGCTATGGCTACACCTTC. It codes for CASSLFIGQGGYGYTF.

The genes are TRBV9 and TRBJ2-5, with TRBD2 matching 10 bases. This CDR3 spans 20 amino acids. The junction had 15 bases not matched to a gene; V was cut back by 0 bases and J by 1 base. CDR1 and CDR2 (germline): SGDLS, YYNGEE. CDR3 loop: CASSVALGTSGISLQETQYF. The CDR3 nucleotides are TGTGCCAGCAGCGTAGCTCTGGGCACTAGCGGGATCTCCCTCCAAGAGACCCAGTACTTC.